These T cell receptor beta chains were read from a single sample in a study of T cells after yellow fever vaccination. Each CDR3 protein gets one entry after TCRdb re-called the 5' RACE reads with MiXCR. The data show approximately 85,000 distinct CDR3 sequences, with 10% to 15% seen just once and under 30% held by the top ten. Here the sequenced sample was CD8+ T cells not binding an NS4B(214-222) dextramer, sorted from PBMCs, taken about 21 days after the first yellow fever vaccination. Receptors were obtained from a man aged 18 to 29 who received the YFV17D yellow fever vaccine. Both conserved end residues are part of each CDR3. A D gene is named only where the DNA matches it firmly. Only some rows state a clone size, as once, few, many or a class for expanded clones.

size: few; J: TRBJ2-1; V: TRBV12-3/TRBV12-4; D: NA; CDR3: CASSPSGSYNEQFF; DNA: TGTGCCAGCAGTCCCTCAGGAAGCTACAATGAGCAGTTCTTC
size: few; J: TRBJ2-1; V: TRBV11-2; D: NA; CDR3: CASSFGRNEQFF; DNA: TGTGCCAGCAGCTTCGGTCGCAATGAGCAGTTCTTC
size: few; J: TRBJ2-7; V: TRBV18; D: NA; CDR3: CASSPADREGFSQYF; DNA: TGTGCCAGCTCACCCGCAGACAGGGAGGGGTTTTCGCAGTACTTC
size: NA; J: TRBJ2-5; V: TRBV4-1; D: TRBD1; CDR3: CASSQSRGPDTQYF; DNA: TGCGCCAGCAGCCAATCCAGGGGGCCCGACACCCAGTACTTC
size: few; J: TRBJ2-1; V: TRBV6-1; D: NA; CDR3: CASADPLNEQFF; DNA: TGTGCCAGTGCGGACCCGTTAAATGAGCAGTTCTTC
size: NA; J: TRBJ2-1; V: TRBV12-3/TRBV12-4; D: TRBD1; CDR3: CASSPRQGLREQFF; DNA: TGTGCCAGCAGTCCCCGACAGGGTCTCAGGGAGCAGTTCTTC
size: NA; J: TRBJ2-3; V: TRBV29-1; D: TRBD2; CDR3: CSVGPPEWAGVLADTQYF; DNA: TGCAGCGTTGGTCCCCCCGAGTGGGCGGGGGTTCTTGCAGATACGCAGTATTTT
size: NA; J: TRBJ2-5; V: TRBV5-4; D: TRBD1; CDR3: CASSSATGKETQYF; DNA: TGTGCCAGCAGCTCCGCGACAGGGAAAGAGACCCAGTACTTC
size: many; J: TRBJ2-5; V: TRBV6-5; D: TRBD2; CDR3: CASSYKGGETQYF; DNA: TGTGCCAGCAGTTACAAGGGAGGGGAGACCCAGTACTTC
size: few; J: TRBJ2-3; V: TRBV5-4; D: TRBD2; CDR3: CASSYWGGADTQYF; DNA: TGTGCCAGCAGCTACTGGGGAGGGGCAGATACGCAGTATTTT
size: medium-sized; J: TRBJ2-5; V: TRBV6-6; D: TRBD1; CDR3: CASSAGGGSQYF; DNA: TGTGCCAGCAGTGCAGGGGGCGGGTCCCAGTACTTC
size: NA; J: TRBJ2-1; V: TRBV20-1; D: NA; CDR3: CSARGTDSYNEQFF; DNA: TGCAGTGCTAGAGGGACAGACTCCTACAATGAGCAGTTCTTC
size: few; J: TRBJ1-1; V: TRBV27; D: TRBD1; CDR3: CASSLGQGANTEAFF; DNA: TGTGCCAGCAGTTTGGGACAGGGGGCTAACACTGAAGCTTTCTTT
size: NA; J: TRBJ1-6; V: TRBV7-9; D: TRBD1; CDR3: CASSLGGQGANSPLHF; DNA: TGTGCCAGCAGCTTAGGCGGGCAGGGGGCTAATTCACCCCTCCACTTT
size: few; J: TRBJ2-5; V: TRBV4-3; D: NA; CDR3: CASSQDLGIRETQYF; DNA: TGCGCCAGCAGCCAAGATTTGGGGATTCGAGAGACCCAGTACTTC
size: NA; J: TRBJ2-3; V: TRBV10-2; D: TRBD2; CDR3: CASSDWGLAATDTQYF; DNA: TGCGCCAGCAGTGATTGGGGACTAGCGGCCACAGATACGCAGTATTTT
size: few; J: TRBJ2-7; V: TRBV27; D: NA; CDR3: CASSLTHSAGHVEQYF; DNA: TGTGCCAGCAGTCTGACCCATTCCGCGGGGCACGTCGAGCAGTACTTC
size: NA; J: TRBJ1-5; V: TRBV21-1; D: NA; CDR3: CASKGDRVHQPQHF; DNA: TGTGCCAGCAAGGGCGACAGGGTCCATCAGCCCCAGCATTTT
size: few; J: TRBJ2-3; V: TRBV5-1; D: NA; CDR3: CASSLTETWADTQYF; DNA: TGCGCCAGCAGCTTAACGGAAACTTGGGCAGATACGCAGTATTTT
size: few; J: TRBJ1-4; V: TRBV7-6; D: NA; CDR3: CASSSSGIRGIYEKLFF; DNA: TGTGCCAGCAGCTCATCCGGAATCAGGGGAATTTATGAAAAACTGTTTTTT
size: NA; J: TRBJ2-5; V: TRBV27; D: TRBD1; CDR3: CASSRGTVKRETQYF; DNA: TGTGCCAGCAGTAGAGGGACAGTAAAAAGGGAGACCCAGTACTTC
size: many; J: TRBJ2-3; V: TRBV7-6; D: NA; CDR3: CASSLQVAGTDTQYF; DNA: TGTGCCAGCAGCTTACAGGTCGCCGGCACAGATACGCAGTATTTT
size: NA; J: TRBJ2-1; V: TRBV2; D: TRBD2; CDR3: CASSEALAGGNEQFF; DNA: TGTGCCAGCAGTGAAGCGCTAGCGGGGGGAAACGAGCAGTTCTTC
size: NA; J: TRBJ2-3; V: TRBV6-1; D: TRBD2; CDR3: CASSERTSGGITDTQYF; DNA: TGTGCCAGCAGTGAACGGACTAGCGGGGGGATCACAGATACGCAGTATTTT
size: few; J: TRBJ1-5; V: TRBV6-1; D: NA; CDR3: CASSPEVHRPQHF; DNA: TGTGCCAGCAGCCCTGAGGTCCATCGGCCCCAGCATTTT
size: NA; J: TRBJ2-1; V: TRBV13; D: NA; CDR3: CASSLLADNEQFF; DNA: TGTGCCAGCAGCTTATTAGCGGACAATGAGCAGTTCTTC
size: few; J: TRBJ2-7; V: TRBV27; D: TRBD1; CDR3: CASRTGTGAYEQYF; DNA: TGTGCCAGCAGAACCGGGACAGGAGCCTACGAGCAGTACTTC
size: few; J: TRBJ2-3; V: TRBV6-5; D: NA; CDR3: CASSYSGTDTQYF; DNA: TGTGCCAGCAGTTACAGCGGGACAGATACGCAGTATTTT
size: NA; J: TRBJ2-2; V: TRBV18; D: NA; CDR3: CASSPAPFDGELFF; DNA: TGTGCCAGCTCACCTGCTCCGTTCGACGGGGAGCTGTTTTTT
size: NA; J: TRBJ2-1; V: TRBV29-1; D: TRBD2; CDR3: CSVGLAGDNEQFF; DNA: TGCAGCGTTGGGCTAGCGGGGGACAATGAGCAGTTCTTC
size: few; J: TRBJ2-2; V: TRBV12-3/TRBV12-4; D: NA; CDR3: CASSRRNPNTGELFF; DNA: TGTGCCAGCAGCCGGCGTAACCCGAACACCGGGGAGCTGTTTTTT
size: NA; J: TRBJ1-6; V: TRBV4-1; D: NA; CDR3: CASSQVGANSPLHF; DNA: TGCGCCAGCAGCCAAGTAGGGGCTAATTCACCCCTCCACTTT
size: NA; J: TRBJ2-5; V: TRBV10-3; D: TRBD2; CDR3: CASRGLAGGRETQYF; DNA: TGTGCCAGCCGAGGACTAGCGGGGGGGCGAGAGACCCAGTACTTC
size: NA; J: TRBJ1-1; V: TRBV4-1; D: NA; CDR3: CASSHQGRGTEAFF; DNA: TGCGCCAGCAGCCACCAGGGCCGGGGCACTGAAGCTTTCTTT
size: NA; J: TRBJ1-1; V: TRBV6-5; D: NA; CDR3: CASSLGLGQPNTEAFF; DNA: TGTGCCAGCAGTTTGGGTTTGGGACAACCAAACACTGAAGCTTTCTTT
size: NA; J: TRBJ1-5; V: TRBV12-3/TRBV12-4; D: TRBD1; CDR3: CASSLTPGTGNQPQHF; DNA: TGTGCCAGCAGTTTGACACCTGGGACAGGCAATCAGCCCCAGCATTTT
size: NA; J: TRBJ2-1; V: TRBV6-2/TRBV6-3; D: NA; CDR3: CASSYGAINEQFF; DNA: TGTGCCAGCAGTTACGGGGCGATTAATGAGCAGTTCTTC
size: few; J: TRBJ2-7; V: TRBV27; D: TRBD2; CDR3: CASSLAGGRTVRQYF; DNA: TGTGCCAGCAGTTTAGCGGGGGGCAGAACGGTCCGGCAGTACTTC
size: few; J: TRBJ2-3; V: TRBV6-6; D: TRBD1; CDR3: CASKGQGADTQYF; DNA: TGTGCCAGCAAGGGACAGGGCGCAGATACGCAGTATTTT
size: few; J: TRBJ2-1; V: TRBV20-1; D: NA; CDR3: CSARDDASLQFF; DNA: TGCAGTGCTAGGGACGACGCTAGCCTGCAGTTCTTC
size: NA; J: TRBJ2-3; V: TRBV7-2; D: NA; CDR3: CANSRGRLSTDTQYF; DNA: TGTGCCAACTCCCGGGGAAGACTCAGCACAGATACGCAGTATTTT
size: NA; J: TRBJ1-2; V: TRBV10-3; D: NA; CDR3: CAIRDIGSGYTF; DNA: TGTGCCATCAGGGACATCGGTTCTGGCTACACCTTC
size: NA; J: TRBJ2-5; V: TRBV12-3/TRBV12-4; D: NA; CDR3: CASRRGGETQYF; DNA: TGTGCCAGCAGACGGGGCGGTGAGACCCAGTACTTC
size: few; J: TRBJ2-1; V: TRBV27; D: NA; CDR3: CASRGTYEQFF; DNA: TGTGCCAGCAGGGGGACCTATGAGCAGTTCTTC
size: NA; J: TRBJ1-5; V: TRBV27; D: TRBD1; CDR3: CASSPGTGGFQPQHF; DNA: TGTGCCAGCTCACCCGGGACAGGGGGCTTTCAGCCCCAGCATTTT